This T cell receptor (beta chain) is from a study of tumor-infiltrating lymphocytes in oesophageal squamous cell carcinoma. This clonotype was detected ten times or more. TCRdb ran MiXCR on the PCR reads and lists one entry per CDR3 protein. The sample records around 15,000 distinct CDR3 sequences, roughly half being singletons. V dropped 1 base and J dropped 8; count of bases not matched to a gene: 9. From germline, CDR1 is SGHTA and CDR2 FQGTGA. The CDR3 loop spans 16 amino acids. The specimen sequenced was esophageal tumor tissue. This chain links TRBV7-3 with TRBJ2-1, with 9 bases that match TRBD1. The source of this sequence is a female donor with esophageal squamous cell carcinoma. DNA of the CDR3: TGTGCCAGCAGCTTAAATCTGGACAGGGGCTCCGATGAGCAGTTCTTC. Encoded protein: CASSLNLDRGSDEQFF.